These 19 T cell receptor beta chains were all obtained from the same sample, sequenced in a study of OX40 agonist ivuxolimab in advanced cancers. Clones were sequenced by immunoSEQ multiplex PCR, and TCRdb holds only the in-frame ones, with some missing. In the table there are roughly 61,000 clones, 80% to 90% of which are singletons. Sequencing was performed on CD4+ or CD8+ T cells sorted from blood, taken in a trial of the OX40 agonist ivuxolimab. The receptors here all came from an adult with an advanced solid tumor such as melanoma, head and neck, liver or kidney cancer.

This clone was seen just once. This chain joins TRBV19 and TRBJ1-2; no firm D call. V was shortened by 1 base and J by 9 bases, with 15 bases between the two germline ends. This CDR3 region has 14 residues. CDR1 LNHDA and CDR2 SQIVND come from the germline V gene (reference sequence). In DNA form, the CDR3 reads TGTGCCAGTAGTATAGTTGAGGGTTCGAAAAGCTACACCTTC. Amino acid sequence: CASSIVEGSKSYTF.

In its sample, this clone was seen a few times. The chain links TRBV4-2 to TRBJ1-2; 7 bases fit TRBD1. This CDR3 has 15 residues. V dropped 1 base and J dropped 2; count of bases not matched to a gene: 4. Germline values: CDR1 LGHNA, CDR2 YNFKEQ. This CDR3 reads CASSQAPGGNYGYTF. In nucleotides, the CDR3 is TGTGCCAGCAGCCAAGCTCCAGGGGGGAACTATGGCTACACCTTC.

The chain has TRBV7-9 and TRBJ1-4; D is uncertain. Trimming removed 4 bases from V and 8 bases from J, with 14 bases in between. CDR3 length: 14 amino acids. From germline, CDR1 is SEHNR and CDR2 FQNEAQ (reference sequence). The CDR3 protein is CASSSNHVREKLFF. The DNA for the CDR3 is TGTGCCAGCAGCTCGAACCATGTTAGGGAAAAACTGTTTTTT.

The rearrangement links TRBV6-5 to TRBJ2-1; possibly TRBD1 for D (5 bases). Germline V CDR1 and CDR2: MNHEY, SVGAGI. Trimming left V 4 bases short and J 9 bases short, with 13 bases between. CDR3 length: 13 amino acids. The DNA for the CDR3 is TGTGCCAGCAGTTCCCAACCTAGGGGTGAGCAGTTCTTC. Its translation: CASSSQPRGEQFF.

This chain connects TRBV11-2 to TRBJ2-1; D is possibly TRBD2 (5 bases). The CDR3 covers 14 residues. Germline V gives CDR1 SGHAT, CDR2 FQNNGV. V was shortened by 5 bases and J by 7 bases, with 15 bases between the two germline ends. The chain's CDR3 is CASSGSRITNEQFF. In nucleotides, the CDR3 is TGTGCCAGCAGCGGGAGTAGAATTACAAATGAGCAGTTCTTC.

This chain joins TRBV7-2 and TRBJ1-1; D is unclear. Trimming took 5 bases from V and 1 from J, leaving 8 bases between them. The germline V gene encodes CDR1 SGHTA and CDR2 FQGNSA. The CDR3 has 13 residues. CDR3 region: CASSQESNTEAFF. The CDR3 region has the DNA TGTGCCAGCAGCCAGGAGTCGAACACTGAAGCTTTCTTT. The full variable domain, with the rest looked up from reference TRBV7-2 and TRBJ1-1, is GAGVSQSPSNKVTEKGKDVELRCDPISGHTALYWYRQSLGQGLEFLIYFQGNSAPDKSGLPSDRFSAERTGGSVSTLTIQRTQQEDSAVYLCASSQESNTEAFFGQGTRLTVV.

This clone occurred once. V and J are TRBV7-9 and TRBJ1-2; 9 nucleotides line up with TRBD1. Per germline, CDR1 SEHNR and CDR2 FQNEAQ (reference sequence). The CDR3 contains 12 residues. J was trimmed by 8 bases and V by 4 bases; bases with no gene match: 2. CDR3: CASSSTGGGYTF. CDR3 bases: TGTGCCAGCAGCTCCACAGGGGGCGGCTACACCTTC.

V usage is TRBV19 and J usage is TRBJ2-2; D remains ambiguous. Germline V gene data show CDR1 as LNHDA and CDR2 as SQIVND (reference sequence). The CDR3 covers 14 residues. Between the trimmed V and J ends, which lost 3 bases and 1 base, there was a span of 6 bases. The CDR3 DNA sequence: TGTGCCAGTAGTATTTTCGAGAACACCGGGGAGCTGTTTTTT. This codes for CASSIFENTGELFF.

This chain joins TRBV2 and TRBJ2-5, with 9 bases matching TRBD1. Germline trimming cut 8 bases from V and 1 base from J; bases unmatched to any gene: 2. The CDR3 has 13 residues. Germline V gives CDR1 SNHLY, CDR2 FYNNEI. The CDR3 sequence: CASRTGAQETQYF. The DNA for the CDR3 is TGTGCCAGCCGGACAGGGGCCCAAGAGACCCAGTACTTC.

The chain recombines TRBV28 with TRBJ1-1, with D possibly being TRBD1 (5 bases). This CDR3 has 14 residues. Germline CDR1 MDHEN, CDR2 SYDVKM. The V and J ends lost 4 bases and 1 base respectively, with 10 bases between them. The CDR3 reads CASSSGQTNTEAFF. The CDR3 DNA is TGTGCCAGCAGTTCAGGACAAACGAACACTGAAGCTTTCTTT.

J is TRBJ1-6 and V is TRBV2; D not resolved. CDR3 length: 13 residues. CDR1 SNHLY and CDR2 FYNNEI come from the germline V gene. V was cut by 9 bases and J by 0 bases, with 6 bases left in between. In nucleotides, the CDR3 is TGTGCCAGATCGAGCTCCTATAATTCACCCCTCCACTTT. Translating it yields CARSSSYNSPLHF.

The chain recombines TRBV7-6 with TRBJ2-7, with 8 bases identical to TRBD1. V lost 3 bases, J lost 2 bases, and 6 bases stayed unmatched. The V gene's germline CDR1 is SGHVS and CDR2 FNYEAQ. The CDR3 runs 15 residues. The CDR3 DNA follows: TGTGCCAGCAGCTTTGCCGGGACAGGAGCCTACGAGCAGTACTTC. Its protein product is CASSFAGTGAYEQYF.

The genes are TRBV29-1 and TRBJ1-2; TRBD1 is a possible D gene (5 bases). V dropped 5 bases and J dropped 6 bases, with 19 bases sitting between them. Germline CDR1 is SQVTM and CDR2 is ANQGSEA. This CDR3 comprises 14 residues. The chain's CDR3 is CSVPQLGDFDGYTF. CDR3 in DNA: TGCAGCGTTCCACAGTTGGGGGACTTCGATGGCTACACCTTC.

This clone was seen only once. The chain carries TRBV6-5 and TRBJ1-5; TRBD1 is a possible D gene (5 bases). Germline V CDR1 and CDR2: MNHEY, SVGAGI. CDR3 length: 13 amino acids. V gave up 4 bases and J gave up 6 bases, with 10 bases separating them. The CDR3 region is CASSSRERQPQHF. CDR3 bases: TGTGCCAGCAGTTCCAGGGAGCGTCAGCCCCAGCATTTT.

This chain joins TRBV28 and TRBJ2-7; tentative D call: TRBD2 (5 bases). The CDR3 is 11 amino acids. Germline loops: CDR1 MDHEN, CDR2 SYDVKM. Between the trimmed V and J ends, which lost 5 bases and 4 bases, there was a span of 6 bases. The CDR3 DNA is TGTGCCAGCAGTAGCGGTTACGAGCAGTACTTC. Its translation: CASSSGYEQYF.

The gene calls are TRBV27 and TRBJ2-3, with a tentative D call TRBD1 (5 bases). There are 16 residues in the CDR3. Germline loops: CDR1 MNHEY, CDR2 SMNVEV (reference sequence). Trimming pared 1 base from V and 0 bases from J, leaving 11 bases between. CDR3 sequence: CASSLYGAGSTDTQYF. In DNA form, the CDR3 reads TGTGCCAGCAGTTTATACGGCGCAGGGAGCACAGATACGCAGTATTTT.

This chain connects TRBV6-5 to TRBJ2-7; 12 bases line up with TRBD1. Trimming removed 0 bases from V and 2 bases from J; junction bases left unmatched: 2. The CDR3 runs to 16 residues. Germline V gene lookup returns CDR1 MNHEY and CDR2 SVGAGI. CDR3 sequence: CASSYSGTGGPYEQYF. CDR3 bases: TGTGCCAGCAGTTACTCCGGGACAGGGGGCCCCTACGAGCAGTACTTC.

V is TRBV28 and J is TRBJ2-1, with 7 bases aligning to TRBD2. The V gene end was trimmed by 6 bases and the J gene end by 3 bases; junction bases not matched to a gene: 5. Germline CDR1 reads MDHEN; CDR2 reads SYDVKM. The CDR3 length is 14 residues. The CDR3 DNA reads as TGTGCCAGCAGACGTGGGAGGGACTACAATGAGCAGTTCTTC. Translated: CASRRGRDYNEQFF.

The chain has TRBV13 and TRBJ2-7; the D call may be TRBD1 or TRBD2 (5 bases each). V lost 5 bases, J lost 2 bases, and 22 bases lay in between. The CDR3 loop spans 17 amino acids. Germline-derived CDR1 and CDR2 are PRHDT and FYEKMQ (reference sequence). The CDR3 spells CASSRSQGRWIAYEQYF. In nucleotides, the CDR3 is TGTGCCAGCAGCCGAAGCCAGGGACGGTGGATTGCCTACGAGCAGTACTTC. Filled out from reference TRBV13 and TRBJ2-7, the complete variable domain reads AAGVIQSPRHLIKEKRETATLKCYPIPRHDTVYWYQQGPGQDPQFLISFYEKMQSDKGSIPDRFSAQQFSDYHSELNMSSLELGDSALYFCASSRSQGRWIAYEQYFGPGTRLTVT.